This T cell receptor (beta chain) was documented in a study of cytomegalovirus exposure and HLA in healthy donors. Points on this clone: Its target is not known.

The PCR had 60 Vbeta and 13 Jbeta primers. Sequencing used immunoSEQ multiplex PCR; TCRdb keeps in-frame clones, though not all of them. In the table there are fewer than 110,000 clones, 77% of which are singletons. Study conclusions and caveats: Prior analysis indicated that the majority of TCR beta V segments exhibited productivity approximately 90% or approximately 30% of the time.

This TCR was recovered from a male donor in good health and CMV-seronegative. The sequenced material came from PBMCs.

CDR3 amino acids: CASSIGRNNEQFF. The CDR3 nucleotides read TGTGCCAGTAGTATTGGGCGAAACAATGAGCAGTTCTTC. The chain joins TRBV19 to TRBJ2-1; no clear D. Germline V CDR1 and CDR2: LNHDA, SQIVND (reference sequence). The CDR3 consists of 13 residues. Between the trimmed V and J ends, which lost 3 bases and 5 bases, there was a span of 8 bases.